This TCR beta chain emerged from a study of blood T cell repertoires in COVID-19 (TCRdb year 2020). Concerning the study at large: The collaborator samples originated in the United States, Italy and Spain and spanned the acute and convalescent phases of COVID-19. The prospective study material was composed of cDNA or gDNA derived from T cells, B-cell-depleted T cells, or PBMCs. Subjects who had been exposed to COVID-19, were actively infected with it, or had recovered from it provided the deeply sampled blood TCRbeta repertoires that made up the dataset. The repertoires were released in a freely available public database intended as a resource for research on the immune response to SARS-CoV-2. Samples were obtained from the ongoing ImmuneRACE study (first 160 participants) and from about 1,300 subjects provided by 6 global collaborators. Sample metadata almost always included a de-identified subject ID, COVID-19 status, age in years and sex. HLA class I and class II types, where available, came from metadata supplied by the sample provider rather than from assay-based typing.

Results the study describes overall, beyond this receptor: Clinical and demographic metadata were provided uncurated, with the amount varying by source and participant.

As to this clone: Its antigen is unknown. Base-call qualities are not available, and no considerably larger clone is one nucleotide away.

The immunoSEQ Assay, a bias-controlled multiplex PCR, was used to amplify TCRbeta CDR3 regions from genomic DNA. The source study handled its data this way. Nucleated cell counts per sample were estimated from amplification of reference gene primers within the assay. To quantify the absolute abundance of each unique TCRbeta CDR3 rearrangement, sequence reads were collapsed and filtered. For each sample, productive Simpson clonality was calculated as the square root of Simpson's diversity index over productive rearrangements. The table comes from immuneACCESS by way of TCRdb, which keeps in-frame sequences with V and J called. Part of the clones is missing from these tables; in studies checked, under half for an unresolved V gene and the rest for unknown reasons. The DNA was the basis for D and trimming; V, J and clone size are from that table. Here the sample has 100,000 to 150,000 clones; over 60% occur a single time. The top ten clonotypes cover 37% of the sample.

Each collaborating institution followed its own protocols to collect whole blood in K2EDTA tubes. For TCRbeta analysis, collaborators shipped samples as frozen whole blood, isolated PBMCs, or DNA extracted from either of those sample types. There are 14 amino acids in the CDR3, from cysteine to phenylalanine inclusive. Solely the CDR3 DNA is kept, with 42 bases framed from the first base. The germline V end is reduced by 3 bases and the J end by 3 bases; junction bases left unmatched: 4. Reading the germline V gene gives CDR1 LGHNA and CDR2 YSLEER. The rearranged segments are TRBV4-3 and TRBJ2-5; 7 of the junction bases match TRBD2. This receptor was obtained from a man aged 35 to 55 with active or convalescent COVID-19. Sequences were obtained from peripheral blood. CDR3 loop: CASSHAGGEETQYF. The DNA sequence reads TGCGCCAGCAGCCATGCTGGGGGGGAAGAGACCCAGTACTTC.